The 24 T cell receptor beta chains in this list originate from one sample, sequenced in a study of T-cell reconstitution after alpha-beta-depleted transplantation in children. TCRbeta library construction was performed incorporating unique molecular identifiers. A single record per CDR3 protein comes from TCRdb applying MiXCR to the PCR reads. The table shows tens of thousands of distinct CDR3 sequences, with about 5% occurring only once. The sequenced sample was PBMCs, mostly from graft donor cells, obtained 60 days after TCRalphabeta/CD19-depleted stem cell transplant. These TCRs come from a female patient aged 2 to 10 who had a stem cell transplant for aplastic anemia, so the T cells may come from the graft donor.

This clonotype was picked up many times. CDR3 nucleotides: TGTGCCAGCAGTTTGAGGGACCCCCTCAGAAATGAGCAGTTCTTC. It codes for CASSLRDPLRNEQFF. The chain is built from TRBV27 and TRBJ2-1, with D perhaps matching TRBD1 or TRBD2 (5 bases each). Germline lookup yields CDR1 MNHEY and CDR2 SMNVEV (reference sequence). Trimming took off 3 bases at V and 7 bases at J, with 16 bases between the two ends. The CDR3 has 15 amino acids.

This clonotype showed up many times. The gene calls are TRBV4-2 and TRBJ1-1; D is uncertain. V was shortened by 7 bases and J by 2 bases, with 14 bases between the two germline ends. Germline V lookup: CDR1 LGHNA, CDR2 YNFKEQ. This CDR3 is built from 14 residues. CDR3: CASTRGSGNTEAFF. The DNA for the CDR3 is TGTGCCAGCACCCGGGGATCCGGAAACACTGAAGCTTTCTTT.

Comments on this clonotype: A read error may produce the germline difference seen at one junction end. The V and J genes are TRBV30 and TRBJ2-7; 9 bases match TRBD1. There are 12 residues in the CDR3. Germline V CDR1 and CDR2: GTSNPN, SVGIG (reference sequence). CDR3 region: CAVGTGSYEQYF. The CDR3 DNA follows: TGTGCTGTCGGGACAGGGTCCTATGAGCAGTACTTC.

This clonotype was seen ten or more times. The chain combines TRBV5-1 with TRBJ2-5, with TRBD2 as a possible D gene (6 bases). Germline assignment: CDR1 SGHRS and CDR2 YFSETQ. V gave up 1 base and J gave up 4 bases, with 8 bases separating them. This CDR3 has 13 residues. This CDR3 reads CASSLRAGETQYF. The CDR3 DNA is TGCGCCAGCAGCTTGCGAGCGGGAGAGACCCAGTACTTC.

Notes on this clonotype: Without the conserved terminal phenylalanine or tryptophan, this CDR3 likely stems from a read error. The V gene is TRBV5-1, the J gene TRBJ2-3, with 9 bases that match TRBD2. J lost 1 base, V lost 1 base, and 1 base had no gene match. The CDR3 runs to 15 residues. Germline V lookup: CDR1 SGHRS, CDR2 YFSETQ. CDR3 loop: CASSLSSGGTDTQYL. For the CDR3, the DNA is TGCGCCAGCAGCTTGTCTAGCGGGGGCACAGATACGCAGTATTTG.

This clonotype has a count of ten or more. This rearrangement joins TRBV6-6 to TRBJ2-5; 10 nucleotides agree with TRBD1. This CDR3 is 15 amino acids long. Trimming cost V 6 bases and J 5 bases; bases outside gene matches: 9. Germline CDR1 MNHNY, CDR2 SVGAGI (reference sequence). The CDR3 here is CASSSPGQGRETQYF. The CDR3 nucleotides are TGTGCCAGCAGCTCCCCGGGACAGGGGCGGGAGACCCAGTACTTC.

This clonotype showed up just a few times. The chain links TRBV5-1 to TRBJ2-4; a weak D match, TRBD2 (6 bases). The CDR3 runs to 14 residues. CDR1 and CDR2 (germline): SGHRS, YFSETQ. Trimming shortened V by 0 bases and J by 12 bases, and 16 bases separated the two germline ends. As DNA, the CDR3 is TGCGCCAGCAGCTTGGGAGGGGAGGTTTTAACTCAGTACTTC. This encodes CASSLGGEVLTQYF.

This clonotype has at least ten counts. The rearrangement joins TRBV20-1 to TRBJ2-7; no reliable D call. V lost 5 bases, J lost 2 bases, and 19 bases lay in between. The CDR3 runs to 15 residues. CDR1 and CDR2 from the germline V gene are DFQATT and SNEGSKA (reference sequence). CDR3 nucleotides: TGCAGTGCTCCCCCCAAGGAACAGACCGCCTACGAGCAGTACTTC. Encoded protein: CSAPPKEQTAYEQYF.

The sample holds many counts of this clonotype. This chain uses TRBV24-1 with TRBJ2-5, with TRBD2 matching 12 bases. The germline V gene has CDR1 KGHDR and CDR2 SFDVKD. With V trimmed by 0 bases and J by 5 bases, 0 bases remained unmatched. This CDR3 comprises 15 residues. CDR3 bases: TGTGCCACCAGTGATTTGACTAGCGGGAGGGAGACCCAGTACTTC. Its protein product is CATSDLTSGRETQYF.

J is TRBJ2-2 and V is TRBV3-1; no firm D call. This CDR3 region has 14 residues. Germline lookup yields CDR1 LGHDT and CDR2 YNNKEL (reference sequence). V was cut by 6 bases and J by 6 bases, with 14 bases left in between. In nucleotides, the CDR3 is TGTGCCAGCAGACCTTGGGAAATTCCCGGGGAGCTGTTTTTT. Residues: CASRPWEIPGELFF.

This clonotype was found many times. The chain employs TRBV7-9 and TRBJ2-6; perhaps TRBD2 as D (6 bases). V was clipped by 1 base and J by 2 bases, with 12 bases between them. CDR1 SEHNR and CDR2 FQNEAQ come from the germline V gene (reference sequence). The CDR3 spans 17 residues. As DNA, the CDR3 is TGTGCCAGCAGCTTAGTTGGGAGGAACACTGGGGCCAACGTCCTGACTTTC. Translating it yields CASSLVGRNTGANVLTF.

The sample holds many counts of this clonotype. This chain connects TRBV3-1 to TRBJ2-2; D is perhaps TRBD1 or TRBD2 (5 bases each). CDR3 length: 15 residues. Germline V CDR1 and CDR2: LGHDT, YNNKEL (reference sequence). The V end lost 1 base, the J end lost 5 bases, and 11 bases lay between the germline ends. Here the CDR3 reads CASSQGGAQTGELFF. For the CDR3, the DNA is TGTGCCAGCAGCCAAGGAGGGGCACAAACCGGGGAGCTGTTTTTT. The full variable domain, rest sourced from reference TRBV3-1 and TRBJ2-2, is DTAVSQTPKYLVTQMGNDKSIKCEQNLGHDTMYWYKQDSKKFLKIMFSYNNKELIINETVPNRFSPKSPDKAHLNLHINSLELGDSAVYFCASSQGGAQTGELFFGEGSRLTVL.

This clonotype was found many times. V is TRBV11-2 and J is TRBJ2-5; 10 positions match TRBD2. The CDR3 contains 17 residues. V was clipped by 3 bases and J by 5 bases; unmatched bases: 12. CDR1 is SGHAT, CDR2 FQNNGV, per germline. The CDR3, as DNA: TGTGCCAGCAGCTTCCTGGGGTTGCTAGCGGGAGCGGAGACCCAGTACTTC. Its protein product is CASSFLGLLAGAETQYF.

In regard to this clonotype: This could be a read error, since a much larger clone is one nucleotide away. The V gene is TRBV6-5, the J gene TRBJ2-7, with D possibly called TRBD1 or TRBD2 (5 bases each). Germline V gene sequence: CDR1 MNHEY, CDR2 SVGAGI. The germline V and J ends were trimmed by 4 bases and 1 base, with 17 bases remaining between them. This CDR3 spans 16 amino acids. The DNA of the CDR3 is TGTGCCAGCAGTTCCTCATCAGGGTGGGGGTCCTACGAGCAGTACTTC. This translates into CASSSSSGWGSYEQYF.

This clonotype was observed many times. This chain connects TRBV20-1 to TRBJ2-1; a weak D match, TRBD2 (6 bases). Germline assignment: CDR1 DFQATT and CDR2 SNEGSKA (reference sequence). The CDR3 spans 14 residues. Between the trimmed V and J ends, which lost 3 bases and 4 bases, there was a span of 13 bases. The CDR3 loop reads CSASGLAPYNEQFF. The CDR3 bases are TGCAGTGCTAGCGGCCTAGCGCCATACAATGAGCAGTTCTTC.

This clonotype was counted at least ten times. The chain is built from TRBV20-1 and TRBJ2-1; 11 nucleotides match TRBD2. Per germline, CDR1 DFQATT and CDR2 SNEGSKA (reference sequence). The CDR3 is 14 amino acids. With V trimmed by 4 bases and J by 2 bases, 1 base remained unmatched. CDR3 coding DNA: TGCAGTGCTACTAGCGGGAGGACCTACAATGAGCAGTTCTTC. Its translation: CSATSGRTYNEQFF.

This clonotype appeared many times. V usage is TRBV7-2 and J usage is TRBJ2-7; D is possibly TRBD1 (6 bases). Trimming shortened V by 3 bases and J by 1 base, and 10 bases separated the two germline ends. The CDR3 is 14 residues long. Germline V gene sequence: CDR1 SGHTA, CDR2 FQGNSA. CDR3 bases: TGTGCCAGCAGCTTTTCCAGGGGTTCCTACGAGCAGTACTTC. Amino acid sequence: CASSFSRGSYEQYF.

This clonotype was picked up many times. The chain recombines TRBV7-9 with TRBJ2-5; perhaps TRBD2 as D (6 bases). V was shortened by 4 bases and J by 4 bases, with 16 bases between the two germline ends. CDR3 size: 15 residues. The germline gives CDR1 SEHNR, CDR2 FQNEAQ (reference sequence). The CDR3 DNA follows: TGTGCCAGCAGCTCGCCCCAGAGGCGGGGAGAGACCCAGTACTTC. It encodes CASSSPQRRGETQYF.

This clonotype was recorded many times. The rearrangement joins TRBV9 to TRBJ2-7; D gene unclear. The V and J ends lost 0 bases and 0 bases respectively, with 10 bases between them. CDR1 SGDLS and CDR2 YYNGEE come from the germline V gene. The CDR3 has 15 residues. For the CDR3, the DNA is TGTGCCAGCAGCGTAGACCCCCTCGGCTCCTACGAGCAGTACTTC. Translated, it gives CASSVDPLGSYEQYF.

This clonotype was observed many times. The J gene is TRBJ2-2, the V gene TRBV28; D gene ambiguous. CDR1 is MDHEN and CDR2 is SYDVKM in the germline V gene. Deletions cut 7 bases from V and 0 bases from J, with 6 bases between. The CDR3 loop spans 13 amino acids. The CDR3 protein is CASTTPNTGELFF. As DNA, the CDR3 is TGTGCCAGCACAACACCGAACACCGGGGAGCTGTTTTTT.

This clonotype was counted at least ten times. V is TRBV12-3 or TRBV12-4 and J is TRBJ2-7; D is unresolved. The CDR3 is made up of 11 amino acids. With 3 bases removed from V and 0 bases from J, the gap between germline ends came to 0 bases. This CDR3 reads CASSFSYEQYF. The CDR3, as DNA: TGTGCCAGCAGTTTCTCCTACGAGCAGTACTTC.

This clonotype was found many times. The V and J genes are TRBV5-5 and TRBJ2-4, with 8 bases identical to TRBD2. Germline CDR1 and CDR2: SGHKS and YYEKEE (reference sequence). This CDR3 region has 16 residues. J gave up 0 bases and V 5 bases, and 7 bases lay outside the gene matches. The CDR3 region is CASSTERERAKNIQYF. As DNA, the CDR3 is TGTGCCAGCAGTACTGAGCGGGAGAGAGCCAAAAACATTCAGTACTTC. Variable domain in full (rest from reference TRBV5-5 and TRBJ2-4): DAGVTQSPTHLIKTRGQQVTLRCSPISGHKSVSWYQQVLGQGPQFIFQYYEKEERGRGNFPDRFSARQFPNYSSELNVNALLLGDSALYLCASSTERERAKNIQYFGAGTRLSVL.

This clonotype was seen repeatedly, ten times or more. V gene TRBV27 combines with J gene TRBJ2-7; 8 nucleotides agree with TRBD2. The germline gives CDR1 MNHEY, CDR2 SMNVEV (reference sequence). This CDR3 has 14 residues. J was trimmed by 1 base and V by 5 bases; bases with no gene match: 4. CDR3 DNA: TGTGCCAGCAGTGGCCGGGGGGGATCCTACGAGCAGTACTTC. Translation: CASSGRGGSYEQYF.

Many counts were recorded for this clonotype. In DNA, the CDR3 is TGTGCCACCGGACAGAACTATGGCTACACCTTC. It translates to CATGQNYGYTF. The J gene is TRBJ1-2, the V gene TRBV19; D is possibly TRBD1 (6 bases). The CDR3 is 11 amino acids. Trimming took 10 bases from V and 2 from J, leaving 8 bases between them. Germline CDR1 reads LNHDA; CDR2 reads SQIVND (reference sequence).